A single sample is the source of the 4 T cell receptor beta chains below, sequenced in a study of shared clonotypes between healthy human individuals. The data were produced by immunoSEQ multiplex PCR, yet TCRdb's version contains in-frame clones alone and is incomplete. The sample lists roughly 700,000 clones, 90% occurring once. Sequencing was performed on memory CD8+ T cells from PBMCs. Described subset: CD45RO+ cells pooled with CCR7-negative TemRA cells. The receptors originated from a man between 18 and 29 years old in good health. Some clones in this sample may be carry-over from other donors' samples.

There are a few counts of this clone. This chain joins TRBV7-3 and TRBJ2-1; 10 nucleotides align to TRBD2. Germline V gene data show CDR1 as SGHTA and CDR2 as FQGTGA. This CDR3 contains 14 residues. Trimming cost V 4 bases and J 6 bases; bases outside gene matches: 3. Here the CDR3 reads CASSSSGSGNEQFF. The CDR3 DNA is TGTGCCAGCAGCTCTAGCGGGAGTGGCAATGAGCAGTTCTTC.

V usage is TRBV7-9 and J usage is TRBJ1-4; 7 nucleotides line up with TRBD1. Germline CDR1 and CDR2: SEHNR and FQNEAQ (reference sequence). There are 16 residues in the CDR3. After removal of 4 bases from V and 5 bases from J, the junction contained 10 bases not matched to a gene. The CDR3 reads CASSSRSDRTNEKLFF. The CDR3 nucleotides are TGTGCCAGCAGCTCCAGATCGGACAGGACAAATGAAAAACTGTTTTTT.

The chain joins TRBV10-3 to TRBJ2-3; 7 nucleotides line up with TRBD2. The length of the CDR3 is 14 residues. The V gene's germline CDR1 is ENHRY and CDR2 SYGVKD. V shed 2 bases and J 5 bases; nucleotides not matched to a gene: 4. CDR3: CAISELAELDTQYF. The CDR3 nucleotides read TGTGCCATCAGTGAGCTAGCGGAGCTAGATACGCAGTATTTT.

V and J are TRBV4-1 and TRBJ2-1; 7 positions agree with TRBD2. There are 16 residues in the CDR3. The V gene's germline CDR1 is MGHRA and CDR2 YSYEKL. The J segment lost 5 bases and the V segment lost 4 bases, leaving 11 bases of the junction unmatched. The CDR3 loop reads CASSPGGGRLDNEQFF. DNA for the CDR3: TGCGCCAGCAGCCCTGGGGGGGGTCGATTAGACAATGAGCAGTTCTTC.